This T cell receptor (beta chain) was identified in a study of cytomegalovirus exposure and HLA in healthy donors. Study-wide context: Earlier, 100 million or so unique TCR beta sequences were recovered from around 180 million T cells by an analysis.

As to this clone: Its antigen is unidentified.

Study-level results: Donors belonging to an Asian-associated ancestry cluster reportedly showed fewer N-insertions in productive TCRs than the roughly 700-donor mean, according to what a later analysis found. Reports state that TCR beta sequences accurately predicted most subjects' HLA-A and HLA-B alleles. Investigators reported 150 to 200 TCR beta chains as tied to cytomegalovirus.

This CDR3 has 14 amino acids. Germline lookup yields CDR1 WNHNN and CDR2 SYGVQD (reference sequence). The V gene lost 1 base and the J gene lost 5 bases, with 9 bases spanning the gap. Primers for the PCR totalled 60 Vbeta and 13 Jbeta. Sequencing used immunoSEQ multiplex PCR; TCRdb keeps in-frame clones, though not all of them. The sample consists of some 150,000 clones, about 70% of them appearing once. This sequence was found in a woman between 40 and 50 years old in good health and CMV-seronegative. V gene TRBV10-1 combines with J gene TRBJ2-4; D gene unclear. The specimen was PBMCs. The CDR3: CASSEYLDENIQYF. CDR3 bases: TGCGCCAGCAGTGAGTATTTAGATGAAAACATTCAGTACTTC.